Listed below are T cell receptor beta chains from one sample, sequenced in a study of blood T cell repertoires in COVID-19. The repertoire was sequenced with immunoSEQ multiplex PCR; TCRdb's copy has only in-frame clones and lacks some. The data hold about half a million clones, with 85% to 90% observed a single time. Sequencing was done on a sample of peripheral blood. Receptors originate from a man between 18 and 35 years old with COVID-19, enrolled during active disease. The conserved cysteine and the conserved F or W are not part of the CDR3 here.

v_call,cdr3_aa
TRBV5-8,ASRGLGTAYEQY
TRBV15,ATSSLESEKLF
TRBV19,ASSLPTGTSGRRTDTQY
TRBV20-1,SASNQNTEAF
TRBV7-3,ASSNREAGLGGELF
TRBV19,ASSFTDATNEKLF
TRBV5-6,ASSLKPSSGANVLT
TRBV29-1,SARTDNSGANVLT
TRBV9,ASSVGTRNNEQF
TRBV12-3/TRBV12-4,ASTGQGAYEQY
TRBV5-4,ASTLTSGGASYNEQF
TRBV7-6,ASSLTRQIWVPGEQF
TRBV10-1,ASSRTGQETQY
TRBV14,ASSSRASGQANSYEQY
TRBV19,ASSVLAETSTDTQY
TRBV11-2,ASSSSGSSGETQY
TRBV5-5,ASRKTGTDGEQF
TRBV7-2,ASRLGGLHGYT
TRBV7-2,ASSPRAGGNYNEQF
TRBV5-8,ASSYQGARGETQY